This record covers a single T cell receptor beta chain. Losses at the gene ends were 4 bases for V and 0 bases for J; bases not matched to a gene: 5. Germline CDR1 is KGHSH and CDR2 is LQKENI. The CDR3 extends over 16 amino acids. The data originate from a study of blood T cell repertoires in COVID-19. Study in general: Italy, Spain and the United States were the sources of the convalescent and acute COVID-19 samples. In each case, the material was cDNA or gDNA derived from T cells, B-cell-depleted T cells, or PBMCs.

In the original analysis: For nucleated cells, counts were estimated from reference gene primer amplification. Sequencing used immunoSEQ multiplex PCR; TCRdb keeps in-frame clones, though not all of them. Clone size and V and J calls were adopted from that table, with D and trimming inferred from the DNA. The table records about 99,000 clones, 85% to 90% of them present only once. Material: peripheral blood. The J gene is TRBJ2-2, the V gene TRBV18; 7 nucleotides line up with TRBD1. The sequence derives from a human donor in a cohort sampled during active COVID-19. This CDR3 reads CASSLTGTANTGELFF. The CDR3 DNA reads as TGTGCCAGCTCACTTACCGGGACAGCGAACACCGGGGAGCTGTTTTTT.